In this sample, the clone carrying this T cell receptor beta chain turned up many times. The CDR3 totals 15 residues. Trimming removed 2 bases at V and 0 bases at J, with 9 bases between. Germline assignment: CDR1 SGHAT and CDR2 FQNNGV. This record comes from a study of T cells in Graves' hyperthyroidism and ophthalmopathy. RNA transcripts gave rise to amplified TCR beta CDR3 regions. Carried out on the TCR CDR3, a first-round RT-PCR used the HTBI primer set. Each CDR3 protein is one row after TCRdb ran MiXCR on the multiplex PCR reads. The sample has about 300,000 distinct CDR3 sequences, approximately 16% seen once; the top ten hold roughly 33%.

The source of this sequence is a young man with Graves' hyperthyroidism. Sequences were obtained from blood. The chain uses TRBV11-2 and TRBJ2-3; D is perhaps TRBD2 (6 bases). CDR3 DNA sequence: TGTGCCAGCAGCTTACGCGGGATCAGCACAGATACGCAGTATTTT. Residues: CASSLRGISTDTQYF.